These 25 T cell receptor beta chains originate from one sample sequenced in a study of PD-L1 blockade in urothelial cancer. The table came from immunoSEQ multiplex PCR; TCRdb's copy has only in-frame clones and leaves some out. The sample yields roughly 130,000 clones, roughly 80% seen once. Time point defined: pretreatment peripheral blood. This sample comprised PBMCs, obtained around atezolizumab (anti-PD-L1) treatment. Receptors were obtained from a man in his fifties or sixties with urothelial cancer.

The chain is built from TRBV28 and TRBJ2-7, with 8 bases that match TRBD1. The CDR3 is 13 residues long. With 11 bases clipped from V and 3 bases from J, the junction kept 9 bases outside the gene matches. The germline CDR1 and CDR2 sequences are MDHEN and SYDVKM. CDR3 loop: CAHARTGFYEQYF. The CDR3, as DNA: TGTGCCCACGCCCGGACAGGGTTCTACGAGCAGTACTTC.

This sequence joins TRBV6-5 and TRBJ2-7, with 9 positions matching TRBD1. With V trimmed by 7 bases and J by 3 bases, 10 bases remained unmatched. Per germline, CDR1 MNHEY and CDR2 SVGAGI. The CDR3 length is 15 residues. The CDR3 protein is CASTKDGTGHYEQYF. CDR3 nucleotide sequence: TGTGCCAGCACCAAAGACGGGACAGGGCACTACGAGCAGTACTTC.

The chain joins TRBV5-4 to TRBJ1-1, with 7 bases identical to TRBD1. Trimming cost V 5 bases and J 4 bases; bases outside gene matches: 11. Germline assignment: CDR1 SGHNT and CDR2 YYREEE (reference sequence). The CDR3 totals 15 residues. The CDR3 bases are TGTGCCAGCAGGGCGGGGACAGAGAGATCCACTGAAGCTTTCTTT. Translated, it gives CASRAGTERSTEAFF.

The J gene is TRBJ1-4, the V gene TRBV4-2, with 11 bases identical to TRBD1. Losses at the gene ends were 5 bases for V and 6 bases for J; bases not matched to a gene: 8. Germline-derived CDR1 and CDR2 are LGHNA and YNFKEQ. The length of the CDR3 is 16 residues. CDR3 in amino acids: CASSFRLGQGDEKLFF. CDR3 sequence (DNA): TGTGCCAGCAGCTTCCGGTTGGGACAGGGGGATGAAAAACTGTTTTTT.

J is TRBJ2-2 and V is TRBV7-8, with 9 positions matching TRBD2. CDR3 length: 17 residues. Per the germline V gene, CDR1 is SGHVS and CDR2 is FQNEAQ. The trim removed 2 bases at V and 2 bases at J, leaving 6 bases unmatched. The CDR3 coding sequence is TGTGCCAGCAGCTTAACCCGAGCGGGAGGTAACACCGGGGAGCTGTTTTTT. It yields the protein CASSLTRAGGNTGELFF.

This clone appeared a few times. This chain links TRBV7-2 with TRBJ2-1; D is ambiguous. CDR1 and CDR2 (germline): SGHTA, FQGNSA. Deletions cut 2 bases from V and 9 bases from J, with 14 bases between. The CDR3 contains 14 residues. This CDR3 is CASSLSRDTLEQFF. DNA of the CDR3: TGTGCCAGCAGCTTAAGTCGTGACACTCTTGAGCAGTTCTTC.

The V gene is TRBV27, the J gene TRBJ1-6; 9 positions agree with TRBD1. The junction had 2 bases not matched to a gene; V was cut back by 4 bases and J by 7 bases. The length of the CDR3 is 14 residues. The germline gives CDR1 MNHEY, CDR2 SMNVEV (reference sequence). The CDR3 spells CASSYGQGNSPLHF. The DNA for the CDR3 is TGTGCCAGCAGTTACGGACAGGGGAATTCACCCCTCCACTTT.

V and J are TRBV5-1 and TRBJ2-3, with TRBD1 matching 8 bases. Germline V gene lookup returns CDR1 SGHRS and CDR2 YFSETQ. The CDR3 totals 14 residues. V lost 9 bases, J lost 5 bases, and 11 bases stayed unmatched. The CDR3 sequence: CATAEGTGRDTQYF. CDR3 nucleotide sequence: TGCGCCACCGCGGAGGGGACAGGCAGAGATACGCAGTATTTT.

This sequence joins TRBV14 and TRBJ2-2; TRBD2 matches 7 bases. Germline CDR1 SGHDN, CDR2 FVKESK. This CDR3 region has 16 residues. The trim removed 1 base at V and 4 bases at J, leaving 6 bases unmatched. CDR3 protein: CASSQGASGVTGELFF. CDR3 coding DNA: TGTGCCAGCAGCCAAGGAGCTAGCGGTGTCACCGGGGAGCTGTTTTTT.

The V call is TRBV5-4, the J call TRBJ2-3; 7 bases are a match to TRBD2. Per germline, CDR1 SGHNT and CDR2 YYREEE (reference sequence). CDR3 length: 15 residues. Trimming removed 0 bases from V and 3 bases from J; junction bases left unmatched: 4. The CDR3 region is CASSLGGRATDTQYF. The CDR3 DNA reads TGTGCCAGCAGCTTGGGCGGGAGAGCAACAGATACGCAGTATTTT.

DNA for the CDR3: TGTGCCAGCAGTTATTCTAGCGGGTCTTCCTACGAGCAGTACTTC. Translating it yields CASSYSSGSSYEQYF. The genes are TRBV6-6 and TRBJ2-7; TRBD2 agrees at 8 bases. Germline V gene data show CDR1 as MNHNY and CDR2 as SVGAGI (reference sequence). There are 15 residues in the CDR3. V shed 3 bases, J shed 1 base, and the junction held 5 bases outside the gene matches.

V usage is TRBV13 and J usage is TRBJ1-1; D is possibly TRBD1 (5 bases). V lost 4 bases and J lost 6, with 15 bases in between. This CDR3 spans 14 amino acids. The germline gives CDR1 PRHDT, CDR2 FYEKMQ (reference sequence). The CDR3 sequence: CASSWRRGGSEAFF. The CDR3 nucleotides are TGTGCCAGCAGCTGGAGGAGGGGTGGGTCTGAAGCTTTCTTT.

This clone was detected only once. The chain couples TRBV6-4 to TRBJ1-6, with 8 bases identical to TRBD1. Germline loops: CDR1 MRHNA, CDR2 SNTAGT. J lost 9 bases, V lost 6 bases, and 10 bases had no gene match. This CDR3 comprises 15 residues. Here the CDR3 reads CASSSQTGVGSPLHF. CDR3 DNA sequence: TGTGCCAGCAGCTCACAGACAGGGGTGGGTTCACCCCTCCACTTT.

The chain couples TRBV9 to TRBJ2-7, with D possibly matching TRBD1 (5 bases). The V gene lost 4 bases and the J gene lost 0 bases, with 14 bases spanning the gap. The germline V gene has CDR1 SGDLS and CDR2 YYNGEE. There are 15 residues in the CDR3. CDR3 sequence reads: CASSPARGPSYEQYF. In nucleotides, the CDR3 is TGTGCCAGCAGCCCCGCAAGGGGCCCCTCCTACGAGCAGTACTTC.

This rearrangement joins TRBV7-9 to TRBJ2-3; 7 bases match TRBD2. The J segment lost 0 bases and the V segment lost 5 bases, leaving 8 bases of the junction unmatched. Germline V gives CDR1 SEHNR, CDR2 FQNEAQ (reference sequence). The CDR3 is made up of 16 amino acids. The CDR3 bases are TGTGCCAGCAGCGGTGGTCTAGCGGCCAGCACAGATACGCAGTATTTT. This codes for CASSGGLAASTDTQYF.

The chain joins TRBV10-1 to TRBJ2-4; D call uncertain. CDR1 and CDR2 (germline): WNHNN, SYGVQD (reference sequence). V shed 0 bases and J shed 4 bases, with 7 bases lying between them. This CDR3 comprises 14 residues. CDR3: CASSESLGKNIQYF. CDR3 bases: TGCGCCAGCAGTGAGTCGCTAGGAAAAAACATTCAGTACTTC.

The V gene is TRBV5-1, the J gene TRBJ2-1; possible D gene TRBD2, 6 bases. CDR1 SGHRS and CDR2 YFSETQ come from the germline V gene. The CDR3 is 14 amino acids. Trimming pared 2 bases from V and 6 bases from J, leaving 12 bases between. CDR3 bases: TGCGCCAGCAGCTTTGCGGGACCGCGCAATGAGCAGTTCTTC. It is translated as CASSFAGPRNEQFF.

The chain uses TRBV28 and TRBJ2-7; 8 bases are shared with TRBD1. The CDR3 is made up of 14 amino acids. CDR1 and CDR2 from the germline V gene are MDHEN and SYDVKM. The ends lost 7 bases at V and 5 bases at J; junction bases unmatched: 10. The CDR3 DNA is TGTGCCAGCACGGGGCTGACAGGGGATCACGAGCAGTACTTC. Translated, it gives CASTGLTGDHEQYF.

The chain combines TRBV6-5 with TRBJ1-2; 8 bases map to TRBD1. The V and J ends lost 0 bases and 4 bases, in that order; junction bases with no gene match: 4. Looked up from germline, CDR1 is MNHEY and CDR2 is SVGAGI. The CDR3 is 15 residues long. The CDR3 DNA reads TGTGCCAGCAGTTACTCGCCGGGACAGGCCTATGGCTACACCTTC. Residues: CASSYSPGQAYGYTF.

The chain recombines TRBV7-2 with TRBJ2-7; 12 positions match TRBD2. CDR1 is SGHTA and CDR2 is FQGNSA in the germline V gene. The CDR3 totals 15 residues. V lost 5 bases to trimming and J lost 5 bases; unmatched junction nucleotides: 7. The CDR3 sequence: CASSTRLAGAHEQYF. The CDR3 DNA is TGTGCCAGCAGCACTAGACTAGCGGGAGCCCACGAGCAGTACTTC.

This clone has a single count. The chain couples TRBV6-5 to TRBJ2-1; 9 bases match TRBD1. The germline gives CDR1 MNHEY, CDR2 SVGAGI. The CDR3 runs to 14 residues. The V gene end was trimmed by 8 bases and the J gene end by 4 bases; junction bases not matched to a gene: 6. The CDR3 DNA reads TGTGCCAGCTTACCGGGACAGGGTTACAATGAGCAGTTCTTC. Protein: CASLPGQGYNEQFF.

The genes are TRBV14 and TRBJ1-2; 10 bases are shared with TRBD1. The germline CDR1 and CDR2 sequences are SGHDN and FVKESK. V lost 4 bases and J lost 8; bases outside the gene matches: 1. This CDR3 contains 12 residues. The CDR3 is CASSRDRGGYTF. For the CDR3, the DNA is TGTGCCAGCAGCCGGGACAGGGGCGGCTACACCTTC.

The chain combines TRBV6-5 with TRBJ2-2; D call uncertain. The V and J ends lost 9 bases and 1 base respectively, with 12 bases between them. Germline lookup yields CDR1 MNHEY and CDR2 SVGAGI. There are 14 residues in the CDR3. CDR3 residues: CASSDGGNTGELFF. Written as DNA, the CDR3 is TGTGCCAGTTCTGATGGCGGGAACACCGGGGAGCTGTTTTTT.

The V and J genes are TRBV5-6 and TRBJ1-3; TRBD1 matches at 7 bases. V lost 4 bases to trimming and J lost 0 bases; unmatched junction nucleotides: 4. The CDR3 length is 15 residues. The germline V gene has CDR1 SGHDT and CDR2 YYEEEE. CDR3 sequence (DNA): TGTGCCAGCAGCCTAGGGACAGTCTCTGGAAACACCATATATTTT. This gives the protein CASSLGTVSGNTIYF.

The chain employs TRBV6-5 and TRBJ2-1; 9 bases map to TRBD1. The ends lost 5 bases at V and 3 bases at J; junction bases unmatched: 5. The germline V gene has CDR1 MNHEY and CDR2 SVGAGI. The CDR3 contains 15 residues. The CDR3 coding sequence is TGTGCCAGCAGTGCAGACAGGGGGTTCTACAATGAGCAGTTCTTC. The encoded protein is CASSADRGFYNEQFF.